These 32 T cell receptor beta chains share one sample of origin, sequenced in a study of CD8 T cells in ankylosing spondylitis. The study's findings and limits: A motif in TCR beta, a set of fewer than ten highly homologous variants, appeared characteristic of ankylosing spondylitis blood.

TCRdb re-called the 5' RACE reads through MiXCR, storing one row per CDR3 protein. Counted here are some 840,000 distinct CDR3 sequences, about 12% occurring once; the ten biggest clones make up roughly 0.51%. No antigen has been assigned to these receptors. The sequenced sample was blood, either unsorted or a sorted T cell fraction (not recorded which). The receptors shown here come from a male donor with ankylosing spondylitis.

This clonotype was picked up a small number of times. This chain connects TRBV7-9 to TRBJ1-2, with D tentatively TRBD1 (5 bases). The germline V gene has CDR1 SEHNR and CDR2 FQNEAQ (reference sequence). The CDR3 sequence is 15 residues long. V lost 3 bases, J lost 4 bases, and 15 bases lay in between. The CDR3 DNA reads TGTGCCAGCAGCTTTTCCGGCGAGGGGATCTATGGCTACACCTTC. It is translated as CASSFSGEGIYGYTF. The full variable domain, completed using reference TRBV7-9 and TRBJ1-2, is DTGVSQNPRHKITKRGQNVTFRCDPISEHNRLYWYRQTLGQGPEFLTYFQNEAQLEKSRLLSDRFSAERPKGSFSTLEIQRTEQGDSAMYLCASSFSGEGIYGYTFGSGTRLTVV.

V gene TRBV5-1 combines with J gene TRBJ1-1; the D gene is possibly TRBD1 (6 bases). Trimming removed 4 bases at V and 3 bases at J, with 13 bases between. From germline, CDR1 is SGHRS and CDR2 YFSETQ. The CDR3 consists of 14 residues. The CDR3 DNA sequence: TGCGCCAGCAGCACCGGGACACGGGACACTGAAGCTTTCTTT. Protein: CASSTGTRDTEAFF.

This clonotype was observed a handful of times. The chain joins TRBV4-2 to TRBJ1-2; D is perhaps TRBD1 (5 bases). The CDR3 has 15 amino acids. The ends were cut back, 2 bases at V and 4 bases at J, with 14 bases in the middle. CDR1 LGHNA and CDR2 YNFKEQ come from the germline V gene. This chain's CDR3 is CASSQTTGTIYGYTF. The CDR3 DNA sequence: TGTGCCAGCAGCCAAACTACCGGGACCATCTATGGCTACACCTTC.

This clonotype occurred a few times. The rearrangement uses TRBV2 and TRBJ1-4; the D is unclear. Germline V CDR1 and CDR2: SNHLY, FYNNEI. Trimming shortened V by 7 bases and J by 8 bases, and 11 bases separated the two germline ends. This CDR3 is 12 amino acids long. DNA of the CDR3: TGTGCCAGCACACAAGGCGGGGAAAAACTGTTTTTT. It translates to CASTQGGEKLFF.

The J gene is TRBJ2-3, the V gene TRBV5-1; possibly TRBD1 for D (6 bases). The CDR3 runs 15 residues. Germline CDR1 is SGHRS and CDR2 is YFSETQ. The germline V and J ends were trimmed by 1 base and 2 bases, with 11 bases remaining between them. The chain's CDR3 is CASSLSGAPTDTQYF. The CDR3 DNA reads TGCGCCAGCAGCTTGTCAGGGGCCCCCACAGATACGCAGTATTTT.

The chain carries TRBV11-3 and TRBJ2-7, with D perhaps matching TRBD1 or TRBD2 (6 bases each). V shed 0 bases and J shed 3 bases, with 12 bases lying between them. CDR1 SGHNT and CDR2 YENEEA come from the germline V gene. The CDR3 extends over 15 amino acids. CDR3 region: CASSLESGGRYEQYF. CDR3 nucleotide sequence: TGTGCCAGCAGCTTAGAGAGTGGGGGGCGCTACGAGCAGTACTTC.

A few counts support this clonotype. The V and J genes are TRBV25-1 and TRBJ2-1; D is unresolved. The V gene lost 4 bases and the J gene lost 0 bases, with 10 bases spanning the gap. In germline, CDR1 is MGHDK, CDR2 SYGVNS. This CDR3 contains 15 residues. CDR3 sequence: CASSVVRSSYNEQFF. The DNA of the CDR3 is TGTGCCAGCAGTGTCGTCCGAAGCTCCTACAATGAGCAGTTCTTC.

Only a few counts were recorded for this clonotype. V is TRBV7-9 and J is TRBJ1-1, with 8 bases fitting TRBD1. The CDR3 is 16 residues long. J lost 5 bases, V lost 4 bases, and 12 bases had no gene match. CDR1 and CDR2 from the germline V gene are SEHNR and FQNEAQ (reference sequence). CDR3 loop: CASSWNRDRRGTEAFF. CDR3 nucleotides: TGTGCCAGCAGCTGGAACCGGGACAGGAGAGGGACTGAAGCTTTCTTT.

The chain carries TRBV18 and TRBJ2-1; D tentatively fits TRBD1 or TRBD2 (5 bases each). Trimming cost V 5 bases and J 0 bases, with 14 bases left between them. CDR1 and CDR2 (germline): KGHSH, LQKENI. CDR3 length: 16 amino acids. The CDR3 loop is CASSYGLGDSYNEQFF. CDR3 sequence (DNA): TGTGCCAGCTCATACGGCCTGGGGGACTCCTACAATGAGCAGTTCTTC. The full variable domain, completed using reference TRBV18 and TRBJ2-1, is NAGVMQNPRHLVRRRGQEARLRCSPMKGHSHVYWYRQLPEEGLKFMVYLQKENIIDESGMPKERFSAEFPKEGPSILRIQQVVRGDSAAYFCASSYGLGDSYNEQFFGPGTRLTVL.

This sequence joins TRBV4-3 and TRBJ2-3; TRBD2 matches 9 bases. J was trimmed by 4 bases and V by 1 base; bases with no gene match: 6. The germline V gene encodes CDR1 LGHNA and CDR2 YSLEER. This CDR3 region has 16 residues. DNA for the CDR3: TGCGCCAGCAGCCAAGGCGGGAGGGCCTTTGCAGATACGCAGTATTTT. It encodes CASSQGGRAFADTQYF.

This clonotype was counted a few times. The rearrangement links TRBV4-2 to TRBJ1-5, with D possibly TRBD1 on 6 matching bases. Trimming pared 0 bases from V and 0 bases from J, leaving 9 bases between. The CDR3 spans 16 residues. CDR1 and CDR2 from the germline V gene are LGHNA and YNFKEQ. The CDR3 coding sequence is TGTGCCAGCAGCCAAGAGGGACACCTTAGCAATCAGCCCCAGCATTTT. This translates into CASSQEGHLSNQPQHF.

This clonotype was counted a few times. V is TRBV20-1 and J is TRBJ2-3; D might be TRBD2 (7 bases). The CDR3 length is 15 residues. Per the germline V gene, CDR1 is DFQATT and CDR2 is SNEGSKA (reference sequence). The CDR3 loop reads CSGNGRGGYTDTQYF. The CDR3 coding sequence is TGCAGCGGGAACGGAAGGGGGGGATACACAGATACGCAGTATTTT.

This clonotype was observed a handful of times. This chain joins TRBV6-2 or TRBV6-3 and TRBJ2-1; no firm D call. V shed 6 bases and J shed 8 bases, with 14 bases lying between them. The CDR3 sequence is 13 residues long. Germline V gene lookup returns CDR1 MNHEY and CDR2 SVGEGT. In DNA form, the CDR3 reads TGTGCCAGCAGAGCCCCTAGTGGGCATGAGCAGTTCTTC. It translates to CASRAPSGHEQFF.

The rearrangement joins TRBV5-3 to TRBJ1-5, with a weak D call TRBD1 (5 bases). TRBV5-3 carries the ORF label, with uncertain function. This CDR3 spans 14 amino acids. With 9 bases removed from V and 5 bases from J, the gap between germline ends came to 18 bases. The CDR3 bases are TGTGCCATGAGCCCGGGGCCTTCTTATCAGCCCCAGCATTTT. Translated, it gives CAMSPGPSYQPQHF.

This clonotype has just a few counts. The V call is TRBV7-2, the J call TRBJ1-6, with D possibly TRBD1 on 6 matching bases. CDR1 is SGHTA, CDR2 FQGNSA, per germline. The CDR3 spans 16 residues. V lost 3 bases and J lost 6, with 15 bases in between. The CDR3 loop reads CASSLRGAVFNSPLHF. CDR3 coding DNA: TGTGCCAGCAGCTTGCGGGGGGCCGTCTTTAATTCACCCCTCCACTTT. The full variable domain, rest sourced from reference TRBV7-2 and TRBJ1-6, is GAGVSQSPSNKVTEKGKDVELRCDPISGHTALYWYRQSLGQGLEFLIYFQGNSAPDKSGLPSDRFSAERTGGSVSTLTIQRTQQEDSAVYLCASSLRGAVFNSPLHFGNGTRLTVT.

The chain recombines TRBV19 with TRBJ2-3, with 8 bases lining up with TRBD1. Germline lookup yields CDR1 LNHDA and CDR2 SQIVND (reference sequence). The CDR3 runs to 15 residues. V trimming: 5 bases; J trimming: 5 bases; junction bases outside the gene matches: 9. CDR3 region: CASSQWTGKRDTQYF. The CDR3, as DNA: TGTGCCAGTAGTCAATGGACAGGGAAAAGAGATACGCAGTATTTT.

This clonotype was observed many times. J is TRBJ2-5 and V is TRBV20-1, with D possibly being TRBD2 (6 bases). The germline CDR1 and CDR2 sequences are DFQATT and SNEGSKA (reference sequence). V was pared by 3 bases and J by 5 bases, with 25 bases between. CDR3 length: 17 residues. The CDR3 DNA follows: TGCAGTGCTAGCCCAGACTCTCCTTCTAGCGTTCCCGAGACCCAGTACTTC. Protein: CSASPDSPSSVPETQYF.

The CDR3 here is CASSFGNGIQETQYF. The CDR3, as DNA: TGTGCCAGCAGCTTCGGTAACGGTATCCAAGAGACCCAGTACTTC. This sequence joins TRBV7-9 and TRBJ2-5; no reliable D call. Germline values: CDR1 SEHNR, CDR2 FQNEAQ (reference sequence). Between the trimmed V and J ends, which lost 3 bases and 1 base, there was a span of 12 bases. The CDR3 has 15 residues.

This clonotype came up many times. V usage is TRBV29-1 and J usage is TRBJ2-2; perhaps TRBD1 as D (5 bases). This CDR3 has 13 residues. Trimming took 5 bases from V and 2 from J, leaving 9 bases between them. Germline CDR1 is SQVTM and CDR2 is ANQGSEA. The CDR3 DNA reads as TGCAGCGTTTCAGGGATCAACACCGGGGAGCTGTTTTTT. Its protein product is CSVSGINTGELFF.

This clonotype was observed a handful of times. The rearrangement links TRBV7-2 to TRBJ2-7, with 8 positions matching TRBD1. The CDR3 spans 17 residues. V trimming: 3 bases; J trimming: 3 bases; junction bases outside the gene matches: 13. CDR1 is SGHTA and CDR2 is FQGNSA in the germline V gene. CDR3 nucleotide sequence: TGTGCCAGCAGCTTTTTTTGGCGACAGGGGCCCCACTACGAGCAGTACTTC. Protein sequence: CASSFFWRQGPHYEQYF. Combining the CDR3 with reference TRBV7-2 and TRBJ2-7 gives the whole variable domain GAGVSQSPSNKVTEKGKDVELRCDPISGHTALYWYRQSLGQGLEFLIYFQGNSAPDKSGLPSDRFSAERTGGSVSTLTIQRTQQEDSAVYLCASSFFWRQGPHYEQYFGPGTRLTVT.

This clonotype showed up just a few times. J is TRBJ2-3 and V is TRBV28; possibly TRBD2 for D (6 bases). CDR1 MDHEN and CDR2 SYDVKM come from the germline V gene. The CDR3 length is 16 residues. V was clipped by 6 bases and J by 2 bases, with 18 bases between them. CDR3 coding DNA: TGTGCCAGCAGCCTACTGGGTAGCGGACCCACAGATACGCAGTATTTT. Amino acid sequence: CASSLLGSGPTDTQYF.

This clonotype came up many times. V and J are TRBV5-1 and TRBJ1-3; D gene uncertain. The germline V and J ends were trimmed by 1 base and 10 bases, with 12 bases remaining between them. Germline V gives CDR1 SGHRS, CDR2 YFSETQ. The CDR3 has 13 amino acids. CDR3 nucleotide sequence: TGCGCCAGCAGCTTGAGAGAGACGGGGACCATATATTTT. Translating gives CASSLRETGTIYF.

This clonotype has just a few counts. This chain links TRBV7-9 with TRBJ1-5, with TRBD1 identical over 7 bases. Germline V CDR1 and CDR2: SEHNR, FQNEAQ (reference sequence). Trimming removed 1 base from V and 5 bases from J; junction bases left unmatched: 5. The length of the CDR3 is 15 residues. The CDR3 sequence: CASSLGAGGHQPQHF. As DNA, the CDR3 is TGTGCCAGCAGCTTAGGAGCAGGGGGGCATCAGCCCCAGCATTTT.

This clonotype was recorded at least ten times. CDR3 loop: CASSQAGQGNTEAFF. Here the CDR3 DNA reads TGCGCCAGCAGCCAGGCGGGACAGGGGAACACTGAAGCTTTCTTT. The rearrangement links TRBV4-3 to TRBJ1-1; 9 bases are a match to TRBD1. Germline-derived CDR1 and CDR2 are LGHNA and YSLEER. With 3 bases clipped from V and 1 base from J, the junction kept 3 bases outside the gene matches. This CDR3 is 15 amino acids long.

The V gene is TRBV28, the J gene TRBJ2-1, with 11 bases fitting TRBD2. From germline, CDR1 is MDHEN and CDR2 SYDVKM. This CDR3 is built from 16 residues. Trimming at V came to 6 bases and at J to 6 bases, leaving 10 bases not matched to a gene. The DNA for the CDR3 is TGTGCCAGCAGCCGCCGGGGACTAGCGGAGTCCAATGAGCAGTTCTTC. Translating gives CASSRRGLAESNEQFF.

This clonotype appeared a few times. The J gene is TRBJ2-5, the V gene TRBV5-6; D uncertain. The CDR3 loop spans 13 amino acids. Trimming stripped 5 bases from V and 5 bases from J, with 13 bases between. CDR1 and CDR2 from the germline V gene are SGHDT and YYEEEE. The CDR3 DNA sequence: TGTGCCAGCAGTAATGCAGGAAGGGAGACCCAGTACTTC. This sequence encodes CASSNAGRETQYF.

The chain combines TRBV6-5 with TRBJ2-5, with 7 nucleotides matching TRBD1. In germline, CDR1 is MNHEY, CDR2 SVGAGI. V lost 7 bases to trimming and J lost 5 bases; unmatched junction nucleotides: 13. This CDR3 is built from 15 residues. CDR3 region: CASKLNRGGYETQYF. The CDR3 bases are TGTGCCAGCAAACTAAACAGGGGCGGTTATGAGACCCAGTACTTC.

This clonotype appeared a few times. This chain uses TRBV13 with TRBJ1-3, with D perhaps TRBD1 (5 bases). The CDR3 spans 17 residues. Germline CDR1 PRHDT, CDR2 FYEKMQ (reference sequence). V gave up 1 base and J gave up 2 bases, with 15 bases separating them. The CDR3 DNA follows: TGTGCCAGCAGCTTAGTCCCGACAGCGACCGCTGGAAACACCATATATTTT. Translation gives CASSLVPTATAGNTIYF.

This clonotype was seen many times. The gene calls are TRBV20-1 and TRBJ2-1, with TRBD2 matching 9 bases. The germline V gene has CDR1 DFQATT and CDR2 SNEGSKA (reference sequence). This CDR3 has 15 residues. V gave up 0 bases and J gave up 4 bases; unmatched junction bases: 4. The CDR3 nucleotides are TGCAGTGCTAGAGATCCGACTAGCGGTTACAATGAGCAGTTCTTC. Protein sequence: CSARDPTSGYNEQFF.

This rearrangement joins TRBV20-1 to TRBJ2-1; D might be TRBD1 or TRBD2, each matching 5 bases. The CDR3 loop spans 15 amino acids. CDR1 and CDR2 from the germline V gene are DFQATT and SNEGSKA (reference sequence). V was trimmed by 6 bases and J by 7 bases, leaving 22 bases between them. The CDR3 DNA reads TGCAGTGCGAGACCCTGGGACCGACGAGCGAATGAGCAGTTCTTC. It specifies CSARPWDRRANEQFF.

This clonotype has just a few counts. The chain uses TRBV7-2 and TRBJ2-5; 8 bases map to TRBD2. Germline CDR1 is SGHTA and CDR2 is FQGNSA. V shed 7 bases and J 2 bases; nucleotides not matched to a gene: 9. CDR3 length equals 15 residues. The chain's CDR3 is CASISRGALQETQYF. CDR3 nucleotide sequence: TGTGCCAGCATCTCGCGGGGGGCATTACAAGAGACCCAGTACTTC.

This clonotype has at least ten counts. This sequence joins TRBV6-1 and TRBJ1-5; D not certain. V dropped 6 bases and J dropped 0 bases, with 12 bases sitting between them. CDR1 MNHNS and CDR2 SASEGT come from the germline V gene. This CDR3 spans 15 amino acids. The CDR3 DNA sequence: TGTGCCAGCAGCCGCGCCCAGAATAGCAATCAGCCCCAGCATTTT. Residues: CASSRAQNSNQPQHF.